By share of the sample, the clone carrying this T cell receptor beta chain is medium-sized. Trimming cost V 2 bases and J 4 bases, with 11 bases left between them. The CDR3 length is 15 residues. The data are from a study of patients and donors after allogeneic stem cell transplantation. TCRdb passed the RT-PCR reads through MiXCR, listing each CDR3 protein once. The repertoire holds about 4,200 distinct CDR3 sequences, with about 16% as singletons. Input material: blood, either unsorted or a sorted T cell fraction (not recorded which). The chain carries TRBV12-3 or TRBV12-4 and TRBJ1-4; TRBD1 is a possible D gene (6 bases). The origin of this receptor is a human donor who was either an allogeneic HSCT recipient or a stem cell or donor lymphocyte infusion donor (not recorded which). It is not recorded whose cells these are; they may come from a transplant donor. Here the CDR3 reads CASSLQTGNNEKLFF. The CDR3 DNA is TGTGCCAGCAGTTTACAGACAGGCAATAATGAAAAACTGTTTTTT.